This T cell receptor (beta chain) was retrieved from a study of cytomegalovirus exposure and HLA in healthy donors. As for this clone: Its antigen remains unidentified.

PCR was performed using 60 Vbeta and 13 Jbeta primers. Assay used: immunoSEQ multiplex PCR; TCRdb lists only in-frame clones, some missing. The profile shows fewer than 200,000 clones, approximately 80% of them singletons. Study-wide results and limits: Earlier findings revealed that most TCR beta V segments proved productive either about 87% or about 30% of the time.

Trimming took 3 bases from V and 1 from J, leaving 7 bases between them. Germline V gives CDR1 SGHNT, CDR2 YENEEA. The CDR3 has 13 residues. Sequencing was done on a sample of PBMCs. The chain joins TRBV11-3 to TRBJ2-7; D remains unclear. The origin of this receptor is a woman aged 50 to 65 in good health and CMV-seronegative. The CDR3 DNA follows: TGTGCCAGCAGCTTTTTGAGTTCCTACGAGCAGTACTTC. Translation: CASSFLSSYEQYF.